These 32 T cell receptor beta chains originate from one sample sequenced in a study of T cell clonality in common variable immunodeficiency. TCRdb's table, derived via immunoSEQ multiplex PCR, lists solely in-frame clones and lacks some. The sample offers around 47,000 clones and no singletons, the top ten holding 2% to 2.5%. Sequenced: peripheral blood mononuclear cells. These receptors came from a person aged 18-70 years in good health.

This clone showed up many times. Read sequence stops 3 residues before the CDR3 end, and the germline J gene provides the missing end. The V call is TRBV30, the J call TRBJ2-1; D possibly corresponds to TRBD1 (5 bases). The CDR3 covers 13 residues. V dropped 3 bases and J dropped 2 bases, with 8 bases sitting between them. The germline V gene has CDR1 GTSNPN and CDR2 SVGIG (reference sequence). The CDR3 DNA, read in part, is TGTGCCTGGAGCAGGGCGACCTACAATGAG. This codes for CAWSRATYNE. In full, the CDR3 is CAWSRATYNEQFF.

Comment on this clone: The read terminates 3 residues ahead of where the CDR3 ends, so the germline J gene completes it. The chain links TRBV6-1 to TRBJ2-7; 11 bases are shared with TRBD2. V shed 4 bases and J 2 bases; nucleotides not matched to a gene: 4. This CDR3 spans 15 amino acids. Germline V gene data show CDR1 as MNHNS and CDR2 as SASEGT. CDR3 DNA (partial): TGTGCCAGCAGTGGGCCGGGACTAGCGGCCTACGAG. Translation gives CASSGPGLAAYE. From start to end, the CDR3 is CASSGPGLAAYEQYF.

This clone was seen many times. Coverage ceases 3 residues before the CDR3 finishes, and the germline J gene fills in the end. The V gene is TRBV10-3, the J gene TRBJ2-5; 7 bases are shared with TRBD1. Trimming removed 6 bases from V and 3 bases from J; junction bases left unmatched: 7. The CDR3 covers 14 residues. Germline CDR1 ENHRY, CDR2 SYGVKD. The chain's CDR3 is CAIREKTGEETQYF. The CDR3 DNA, read in part, is TGTGCCATCAGAGAGAAAACAGGGGAAGAGACC.

Ten or more counts support this clone. With the read ending 3 residues before the CDR3 end, the germline J gene is used to fill in that end. The rearrangement joins TRBV5-4 to TRBJ2-7; 8 bases match TRBD2. Per the germline V gene, CDR1 is SGHNT and CDR2 is YYREEE (reference sequence). J lost 2 bases, V lost 0 bases, and 4 bases had no gene match. The CDR3 totals 15 residues. The CDR3 sequence: CASSLVSGVPYEQYF. Partial CDR3 DNA: TGTGCCAGCAGCTTGGTTAGCGGGGTTCCCTACGAG.

In its sample, this clone was seen many times. The sequence runs out 3 residues before the end of the CDR3; the remainder is reconstructed from the germline J gene. The V gene is TRBV20-1, the J gene TRBJ1-2; possible D gene TRBD1, 6 bases. The CDR3 extends over 14 amino acids. In germline, CDR1 is DFQATT, CDR2 SNEGSKA (reference sequence). V gave up 6 bases and J gave up 2 bases, with 16 bases separating them. The DNA read from the CDR3 is TGCAGTGCCCCAGGACGCCAGGGGAACTATGGC. It translates to CSAPGRQGNYG. The complete CDR3 reads CSAPGRQGNYGYTF.

Turning to this clone: The observed sequence ends 3 residues before the CDR3 terminus, with the missing tail filled in from the germline J gene. The V gene is TRBV20-1, the J gene TRBJ2-3, with a possible D match to TRBD1 (8 bases). CDR1 and CDR2 from the germline V gene are DFQATT and SNEGSKA (reference sequence). This CDR3 has 15 amino acids. The CDR3 loop is CSASDVQGGRETQYF. CDR3 DNA, as far as it was read: TGCAGTGCGAGTGACGTACAGGGGGGGCGAGAGACG.

This clone was seen ten or more times. Read coverage stops 3 residues before the CDR3 terminus; the germline J gene supplies the remainder. The chain uses TRBV5-1 and TRBJ1-6, with 10 positions matching TRBD1. CDR3 length: 20 amino acids. Germline assignment: CDR1 SGHRS and CDR2 YFSETQ. V gave up 0 bases and J gave up 0 bases; unmatched junction bases: 9. The CDR3 bases that were read are TGCGCCAGCAGCTTGGCCGTGACAGGGGGCAGGAGCTCCTATAATTCACCC. Its translation: CASSLAVTGGRSSYNSP. The entire CDR3 protein is CASSLAVTGGRSSYNSPLHF.

This clone showed up many times. The CDR3 end lies 3 residues beyond the end of the read and is filled in from the germline J gene. This rearrangement joins TRBV5-1 to TRBJ1-3; D is unclear. V lost 4 bases to trimming and J lost 0 bases, with 8 bases between them. Germline-derived CDR1 and CDR2 are SGHRS and YFSETQ. CDR3 length equals 14 residues. CDR3 bases read: TGCGCCAGCAGCGCGGGAGTCTCTGGAAACACC. Protein sequence: CASSAGVSGNT. The full CDR3 protein is CASSAGVSGNTIYF.

There are many counts of this clone. Read sequence stops 3 residues before the CDR3 end, and the germline J gene provides the missing end. V is TRBV20-1 and J is TRBJ2-7; 7 bases line up with TRBD2. Trimming cost V 0 bases and J 0 bases; bases outside gene matches: 5. CDR1 and CDR2 (germline): DFQATT, SNEGSKA (reference sequence). The CDR3 has 15 amino acids. CDR3 DNA, as far as it was read: TGCAGTGCTAGAGAGGGCGGGAGACTCTCCTACGAG. This translates into CSAREGGRLSYE. The CDR3 in its entirety is CSAREGGRLSYEQYF.

In regard to this clone: The read terminates 3 residues before the CDR3 end, so the remaining end is supplied by the germline J gene. The chain carries TRBV30 and TRBJ1-6; perhaps TRBD1 as D (6 bases). The germline V and J ends were trimmed by 0 bases and 6 bases, with 18 bases remaining between them. The CDR3 totals 17 residues. CDR1 and CDR2 (germline): GTSNPN, SVGIG (reference sequence). The CDR3 region is CAWSVGGGGVRNSPLHF. The part of the CDR3 DNA that was read is TGTGCCTGGAGTGTGGGAGGGGGTGGCGTTCGTAATTCACCC.

This clone showed up many times. The CDR3 is cut off 3 residues early in the read; its end comes from the germline J gene. The gene calls are TRBV19 and TRBJ2-1, with TRBD2 identical over 8 bases. Germline V CDR1 and CDR2: LNHDA, SQIVND (reference sequence). The CDR3 sequence is 14 residues long. Germline trimming cut 10 bases from V and 6 bases from J; bases unmatched to any gene: 11. The DNA read from the CDR3 is TGTGCCACCCGGCGGGGGGAAAGGCCCAATGAG. This gives the protein CATRRGERPNE. The CDR3 as a whole reads CATRRGERPNEQFF.

Concerning this clone: The CDR3 end lies 3 residues beyond the end of the read and is filled in from the germline J gene. This rearrangement joins TRBV19 to TRBJ1-5; 7 positions match TRBD1. With V trimmed by 8 bases and J by 0 bases, 10 bases remained unmatched. CDR3 length: 16 residues. The germline V gene encodes CDR1 LNHDA and CDR2 SQIVND (reference sequence). CDR3: CASVQRTGDSNQPQHF. CDR3 bases read: TGTGCCAGTGTCCAACGGACAGGCGATAGCAATCAGCCC.

This clone was detected only a few times. The read comes to an end 3 residues before the CDR3 does, leaving the germline J gene to fill in the end. The chain combines TRBV2 with TRBJ1-4, with 10 bases fitting TRBD1. Germline V gene data show CDR1 as SNHLY and CDR2 as FYNNEI. The CDR3 runs 15 residues. Trimming at V came to 4 bases and at J to 8 bases, leaving 7 bases not matched to a gene. Incomplete CDR3 DNA: TGTGCCAGCAGTGGACAGGGGGCAAGAGGCGAAAAA. Its protein is CASSGQGARGEK. The whole CDR3 protein is CASSGQGARGEKLFF.

This clone was observed at least ten times. The read terminates 3 residues before the CDR3 end, so the remaining end is supplied by the germline J gene. The V gene is TRBV19, the J gene TRBJ2-7, with D perhaps matching TRBD2 (7 bases). The CDR3 runs to 15 residues. Trimming left V 3 bases short and J 4 bases short, with 16 bases between. Germline V lookup: CDR1 LNHDA, CDR2 SQIVND (reference sequence). The CDR3 here is CASSISPGGTYEQYF. The sequenced part of the CDR3 DNA is TGTGCCAGTAGTATCAGTCCGGGGGGCACTTACGAG.

This clone was detected many times. The missing CDR3 end, 3 residues past where the read stops, is filled in from the germline J gene. The chain couples TRBV18 to TRBJ2-2; maybe TRBD2 (6 bases). This CDR3 region has 14 residues. Per germline, CDR1 KGHSH and CDR2 LQKENI. V was clipped by 2 bases and J by 5 bases, with 9 bases between them. The sequenced CDR3 bases are TGTGCCAGCTCACCAAACGCGGGGACCGGGGAG. This translates into CASSPNAGTGE. The CDR3 reads in full as CASSPNAGTGELFF.

This clone was observed at least ten times. The read is 3 residues too short to cover the CDR3 end, so that end is filled in from the germline J gene. The chain has TRBV14 and TRBJ1-2; weak D call: TRBD1 (5 bases). The V gene's germline CDR1 is SGHDN and CDR2 FVKESK. The CDR3 runs 12 residues. Trimming removed 4 bases at V and 5 bases at J, with 8 bases between. CDR3 region: CASSPSGYGYTF. The CDR3 bases that were read are TGTGCCAGCAGCCCCTCAGGGTATGGC.

This clone was seen ten or more times. The CDR3 DNA, read in part, is TGTGCCAGCACCTCGACAGGGGGCTTCACTGAA. It yields the protein CASTSTGGFTE. The full CDR3 reads CASTSTGGFTEAFF. The V call is TRBV28, the J call TRBJ1-1, with 10 bases identical to TRBD1. The read falls 3 residues short of the CDR3 end, and the missing part is taken from the germline J gene. Per the germline V gene, CDR1 is MDHEN and CDR2 is SYDVKM. J lost 4 bases, V lost 7 bases, and 6 bases had no gene match. This CDR3 spans 14 amino acids.

This clone was seen repeatedly, ten times or more. The read finishes 3 residues shy of the CDR3 end, and the germline J gene is used to complete it. This chain links TRBV2 with TRBJ1-1, with D possibly TRBD1 on 5 matching bases. The CDR3 spans 14 residues. Per germline, CDR1 SNHLY and CDR2 FYNNEI. The V end was cut by 1 base, the J end by 0 bases, with 6 bases between. CDR3 protein: CASSEGGVNTEAFF. CDR3 DNA (partial): TGTGCCAGCAGTGAAGGGGGGGTGAACACTGAA.

This clone was detected a few times. The read terminates 3 residues ahead of where the CDR3 ends, so the germline J gene completes it. V gene TRBV18 combines with J gene TRBJ2-3; TRBD1 aligns across 9 bases. CDR1 and CDR2 (germline): KGHSH, LQKENI. The length of the CDR3 is 15 residues. The CDR3 here is CASSPPGQGSGTQYF. The part of the CDR3 DNA that was read is TGTGCCAGCTCACCACCGGGACAGGGATCGGGGACG. Supplemented by reference TRBV18 and TRBJ2-3, the full variable domain reads NAGVMQNPRHLVRRRGQEARLRCSPMKGHSHVYWYRQLPEEGLKFMVYLQKENIIDESGMPKERFSAEFPKEGPSILRIQQVVRGDSAAYFCASSPPGQGSGTQYFGPGTRLTVL.

Many counts were recorded for this clone. The read halts 3 residues ahead of the CDR3 end, with the missing end drawn from the germline J gene. This chain connects TRBV19 to TRBJ2-5; TRBD2 aligns across 10 bases. The CDR3 is 14 amino acids. Germline CDR1 reads LNHDA; CDR2 reads SQIVND (reference sequence). The trim removed 6 bases at V and 5 bases at J, leaving 6 bases unmatched. The CDR3 here is CASREDSGRETQYF. The part of the CDR3 DNA that was read is TGTGCCAGTAGGGAAGATAGCGGGAGGGAGACC.

This clone appeared many times. The sequence runs out 3 residues before the end of the CDR3; the remainder is reconstructed from the germline J gene. The V gene is TRBV5-4, the J gene TRBJ2-7; 7 nucleotides line up with TRBD1. From germline, CDR1 is SGHNT and CDR2 YYREEE (reference sequence). V gave up 0 bases and J gave up 2 bases; unmatched junction bases: 5. The length of the CDR3 is 15 residues. The sequenced CDR3 bases are TGTGCCAGCAGCTTGGGACAGGGTGGGGCCTACGAG. Translated: CASSLGQGGAYE. The whole CDR3 region reads CASSLGQGGAYEQYF.

This clone has at least ten counts. Read sequence stops 3 residues before the CDR3 end, and the germline J gene provides the missing end. The gene calls are TRBV20-1 and TRBJ1-1; D call uncertain. With 6 bases removed from V and 2 bases from J, the gap between germline ends came to 7 bases. Germline-derived CDR1 and CDR2 are DFQATT and SNEGSKA (reference sequence). The CDR3 sequence is 11 residues long. Partial CDR3 DNA: TGCAGTGCGGCCGATAACACTGAA. Protein sequence: CSAADNTE. The entire CDR3 reads CSAADNTEAFF.

This clone was seen many times. Read data end 3 residues before the CDR3 end; the end is taken from the germline J gene. The chain uses TRBV20-1 and TRBJ2-2; no clear D gene. This CDR3 contains 14 residues. Looked up from germline, CDR1 is DFQATT and CDR2 is SNEGSKA (reference sequence). The V end was cut by 3 bases, the J end by 2 bases, with 10 bases between. The CDR3 spells CSASSQKNTGELFF. The sequenced part of the CDR3 DNA is TGCAGTGCTAGCTCCCAGAAAAACACCGGGGAG.

As concerns this clone: Sequence at one end of the junction differs from germline and may be a read error. The CDR3 end is not reached by the read, which stops 3 residues before it; the germline J gene fills it in. This chain uses TRBV5-1 with TRBJ2-7, with TRBD2 identical over 9 bases. Germline V lookup: CDR1 SGHRS, CDR2 YFSETQ. The CDR3 loop spans 15 amino acids. The CDR3 protein is CASILGSGGPYEQYF. The part of the CDR3 DNA that was read is TGCGCCAGCATCTTGGGGAGCGGGGGGCCATACGAG.

This clone came up many times. The observed sequence ends 3 residues before the CDR3 terminus, with the missing tail filled in from the germline J gene. This chain connects TRBV28 to TRBJ2-3, with D unclear. Germline-derived CDR1 and CDR2 are MDHEN and SYDVKM. The CDR3 extends over 12 amino acids. V was cut by 6 bases and J by 7 bases, with 11 bases left in between. CDR3 DNA (partial): TGTGCCAGCAGGTCAGACACGTATACG. Amino acid sequence: CASRSDTYT. The CDR3 in its entirety is CASRSDTYTQYF.

This clone was counted ten times or more. The read terminates 3 residues before the CDR3 end, so the remaining end is supplied by the germline J gene. This chain connects TRBV19 to TRBJ1-5; 7 bases are a match to TRBD1. V gave up 4 bases and J gave up 6 bases; unmatched junction bases: 9. From germline, CDR1 is LNHDA and CDR2 SQIVND (reference sequence). CDR3 length: 15 residues. CDR3 protein: CASSKTGLRGQPQHF. The sequenced CDR3 bases are TGTGCCAGTAGTAAGACAGGGCTGCGGGGTCAGCCC. Variable domain in full (rest from reference TRBV19 and TRBJ1-5): DGGITQSPKYLFRKEGQNVTLSCEQNLNHDAMYWYRQDPGQGLRLIYYSQIVNDFQKGDIAEGYSVSREKKESFPLTVTSAQKNPTAFYLCASSKTGLRGQPQHFGDGTRLSIL.

There are many counts of this clone. The CDR3 extends 3 residues past the end of the read, so its final part is completed from the germline J gene. V is TRBV28 and J is TRBJ2-4, with no clear D. This CDR3 is 13 amino acids long. Germline CDR1 and CDR2: MDHEN and SYDVKM. Trimming cost V 3 bases and J 5 bases, with 8 bases left between them. The CDR3 sequence: CASSFSGENIQYF. The part of the CDR3 DNA that was read is TGTGCCAGCAGTTTTTCCGGTGAAAACATT.

In its sample, this clone was seen many times. The read terminates 3 residues before the CDR3 end, so the remaining end is supplied by the germline J gene. The genes are TRBV7-3 and TRBJ2-5; the match to TRBD2 covers 8 bases. There are 16 residues in the CDR3. The V gene end was trimmed by 1 base and the J gene end by 5 bases; junction bases not matched to a gene: 9. Germline V gene data show CDR1 as SGHTA and CDR2 as FQGTGA. CDR3 protein: CASSLNKGLGGETQYF. The part of the CDR3 DNA that was read is TGTGCCAGCAGCTTAAATAAGGGACTAGGGGGGGAGACC. Full variable domain (outside the CDR3, taken from reference TRBV7-3 and TRBJ2-5): GAGVSQTPSNKVTEKGKYVELRCDPISGHTALYWYRQSLGQGPEFLIYFQGTGAADDSGLPNDRFFAVRPEGSVSTLKIQRTERGDSAVYLCASSLNKGLGGETQYFGPGTRLLVL.

This clone has a count of ten or more. The CDR3 is cut off 3 residues early in the read; its end comes from the germline J gene. The chain links TRBV10-1 to TRBJ2-2, with D possibly matching TRBD2 (6 bases). The V and J ends lost 2 bases and 4 bases respectively, with 11 bases between them. The CDR3 has 15 amino acids. Germline loops: CDR1 WNHNN, CDR2 SYGVQD (reference sequence). The CDR3 sequence: CASSEGGSGTGELFF. The CDR3 DNA, read in part, is TGCGCCAGCAGTGAGGGGGGGTCCGGCACCGGGGAG.

This clone was observed at least ten times. The read halts 3 residues ahead of the CDR3 end, with the missing end drawn from the germline J gene. V and J are TRBV20-1 and TRBJ2-3, with 11 positions matching TRBD2. The germline V gene encodes CDR1 DFQATT and CDR2 SNEGSKA (reference sequence). The V gene end was trimmed by 3 bases and the J gene end by 5 bases; junction bases not matched to a gene: 4. CDR3 length: 14 amino acids. The CDR3 bases that were read are TGCAGTGCTAGGGAACTAGCGGGAGTAGATACG. Translating it yields CSARELAGVDT. The complete CDR3 sequence is CSARELAGVDTQYF.

On this clone: The read is 3 residues too short to cover the CDR3 end, so that end is filled in from the germline J gene. The genes are TRBV19 and TRBJ1-1; 9 bases match TRBD1. V was pared by 5 bases and J by 2 bases, with 9 bases of the junction left unmatched. This CDR3 is built from 16 residues. Germline values: CDR1 LNHDA, CDR2 SQIVND (reference sequence). The CDR3 bases that were read are TGTGCCAGTAGTTCCCGACAGGGGGGCTATAACACTGAA. It translates to CASSSRQGGYNTE. The entire CDR3 protein reads CASSSRQGGYNTEAFF.

This clone was seen a few times. CDR3 region: CSAREAGNNSPLHF. The sequenced part of the CDR3 DNA is TGCAGTGCTAGAGAGGCAGGGAATAATTCACCC. The chain employs TRBV20-1 and TRBJ1-6; D is perhaps TRBD1 (5 bases). The CDR3 goes on 3 residues after the read ends, and that part is filled in from the germline J gene. V was trimmed by 0 bases and J by 5 bases, leaving 8 bases between them. The germline V gene encodes CDR1 DFQATT and CDR2 SNEGSKA (reference sequence). This CDR3 has 14 amino acids.